What follows is one TCR beta chain and its context. The CDR3 totals 11 residues. The ends were cut back, 4 bases at V and 3 bases at J, with 6 bases in the middle. Germline V CDR1 and CDR2: SQVTM, ANQGSEA. This sample was included in a study of T-cell memory formation after mild COVID-19. Using its own MiXCR run on the 5' RACE reads, TCRdb lists one record per CDR3 protein. The data contain hundreds of thousands of distinct CDR3 sequences, under 20% of them singletons. The chain uses TRBV29-1 and TRBJ1-1, with D unresolved. The source of this sequence is a man aged 18 to 35 who had mild COVID-19 (a few samples of this study predate the infection). Cell type and time point are not known. The sequenced material came from PBMCs or a T cell subset sorted from them (not recorded which). The CDR3 nucleotides read TGCAGCGTTGGAGTCTACACTGAAGCTTTCTTT. This gives the protein CSVGVYTEAFF.